This TCR beta chain is from a study of cytomegalovirus exposure and HLA in healthy donors. Whole-study results and caveats: TCR beta chain V- and J-gene trimming was linked, in a later analysis, to a missense variant in DCLRE1C.

Healthy bone marrow donors formed the donor group. In the PCR, 60 Vbeta and 13 Jbeta primers were used. The protocol was immunoSEQ multiplex PCR, while the TCRdb copy is restricted to in-frame clones and leaves out a portion. The table lists about 130,000 clones, around four fifths of them singletons, with 1.3% to 1.5% in the top ten. Note on this clone: Its antigen remains unidentified.

The specimen was PBMCs. This clonotype was obtained from a female donor in good health and CMV-seronegative.

CDR3 sequence (DNA): TGTGCCAGCAGCTTGGCACAGGGGGCATCTGGGGAGCAGTACTTC. Translated, it gives CASSLAQGASGEQYF. The rearrangement uses TRBV5-4 and TRBJ2-7; 9 nucleotides line up with TRBD1. CDR3 length: 15 residues. CDR1 SGHNT and CDR2 YYREEE come from the germline V gene (reference sequence). V shed 0 bases and J 7 bases; nucleotides not matched to a gene: 8.